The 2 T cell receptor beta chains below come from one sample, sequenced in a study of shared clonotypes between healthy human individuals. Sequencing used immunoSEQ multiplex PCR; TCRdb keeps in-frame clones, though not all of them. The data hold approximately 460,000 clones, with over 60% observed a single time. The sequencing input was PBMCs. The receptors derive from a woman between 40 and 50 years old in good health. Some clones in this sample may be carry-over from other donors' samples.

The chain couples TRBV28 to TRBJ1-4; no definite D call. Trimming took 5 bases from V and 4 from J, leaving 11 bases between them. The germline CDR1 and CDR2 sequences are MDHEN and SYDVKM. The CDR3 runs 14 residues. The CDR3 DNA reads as TGTGCCAGCAGTCATTGGGCCGATAATGAAAAACTGTTTTTT. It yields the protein CASSHWADNEKLFF.

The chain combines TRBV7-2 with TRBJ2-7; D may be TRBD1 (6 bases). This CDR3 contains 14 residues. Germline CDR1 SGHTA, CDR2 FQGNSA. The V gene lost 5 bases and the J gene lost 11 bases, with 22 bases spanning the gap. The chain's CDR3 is CASSPGQSPGVKYF. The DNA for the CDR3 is TGTGCCAGCAGCCCTGGACAGTCCCCTGGGGTTAAGTACTTC. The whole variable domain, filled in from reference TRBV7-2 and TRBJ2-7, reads GAGVSQSPSNKVTEKGKDVELRCDPISGHTALYWYRQSLGQGLEFLIYFQGNSAPDKSGLPSDRFSAERTGGSVSTLTIQRTQQEDSAVYLCASSPGQSPGVKYFGPGTRLTVT.